The present TCR beta chain was sequenced within a study of blood T cell repertoires in COVID-19. The CDR3 has 17 residues. The germline V gene has CDR1 LGHDT and CDR2 YNNKEL (reference sequence). V dropped 3 bases and J dropped 2; count of bases not matched to a gene: 9. Methods used by the authors: Reference gene primers were amplified, and this amplification served to estimate nucleated cell counts. Profiling relied on immunoSEQ multiplex PCR, and the TCRdb table lists in-frame clones only, not all of them. That table is the source of V, J and clone size, and D and trimming were worked out from the DNA. The repertoire holds about 140,000 clones, with over 75% as singletons.

The TCR comes from a woman aged 45-60 years who had recovered from COVID-19. The material sequenced was PBMCs or T cells enriched from blood (not recorded which). The gene calls are TRBV3-1 (or the pseudogene TRBV3-2) and TRBJ2-1; 8 nucleotides align to TRBD2. The CDR3: CASSHHVSRGAYNEQFF. CDR3 sequence (DNA): TGTGCCAGCAGCCACCACGTCTCGCGGGGGGCCTACAATGAGCAGTTCTTC.